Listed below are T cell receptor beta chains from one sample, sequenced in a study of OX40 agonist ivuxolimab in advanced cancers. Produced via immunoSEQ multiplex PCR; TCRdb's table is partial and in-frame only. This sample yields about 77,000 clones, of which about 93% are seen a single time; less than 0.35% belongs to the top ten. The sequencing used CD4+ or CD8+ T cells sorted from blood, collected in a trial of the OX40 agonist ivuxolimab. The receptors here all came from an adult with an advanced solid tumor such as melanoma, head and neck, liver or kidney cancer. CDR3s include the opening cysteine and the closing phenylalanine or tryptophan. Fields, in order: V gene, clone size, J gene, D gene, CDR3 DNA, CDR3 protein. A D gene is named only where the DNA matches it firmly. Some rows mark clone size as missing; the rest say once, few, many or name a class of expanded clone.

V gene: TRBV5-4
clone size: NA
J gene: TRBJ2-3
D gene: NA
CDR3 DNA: TGTGCCAGCAGCCACACCACAGATACGCAGTATTTT
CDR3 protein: CASSHTTDTQYF

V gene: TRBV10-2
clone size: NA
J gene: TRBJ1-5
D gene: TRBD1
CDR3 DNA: TGCGCCAGCAGCGTAGGACAGGGGGCCGGACAGCCCCAGCATTTT
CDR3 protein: CASSVGQGAGQPQHF

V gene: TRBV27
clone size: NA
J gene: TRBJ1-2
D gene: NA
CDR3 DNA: TGTGCCAGCAGACGAGGGGGGGTATATGGCTACACCTTC
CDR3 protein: CASRRGGVYGYTF

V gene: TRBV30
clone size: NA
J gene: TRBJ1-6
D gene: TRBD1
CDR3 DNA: TGTGCCTGGACGGGACAGGCCCTTCGCCTCCACTTT
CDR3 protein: CAWTGQALRLHF

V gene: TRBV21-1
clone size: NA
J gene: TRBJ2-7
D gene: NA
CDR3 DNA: TGTGCCAGCAGACGATTTTTTAGCGGATCCTCCTACGAGCAGTACTTC
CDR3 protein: CASRRFFSGSSYEQYF

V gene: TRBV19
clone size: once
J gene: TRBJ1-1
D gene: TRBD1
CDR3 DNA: TGTGCCAGTACCCCGACAGGGATGAACACTGAAGCTTTCTTT
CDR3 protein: CASTPTGMNTEAFF

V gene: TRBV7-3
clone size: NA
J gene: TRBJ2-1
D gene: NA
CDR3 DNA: TGTGCCAGCAGCTTGGACAGCTCCTACAATGAGCAGTTCTTC
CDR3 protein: CASSLDSSYNEQFF

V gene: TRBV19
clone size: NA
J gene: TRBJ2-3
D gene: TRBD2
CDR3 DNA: TGTGCCAGTAGTATTGGACTAGCGGGAGTGGGTACAGATACGCAGTATTTT
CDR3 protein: CASSIGLAGVGTDTQYF

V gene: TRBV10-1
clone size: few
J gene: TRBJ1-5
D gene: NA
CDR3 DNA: TGCGCCAGCAGCCAGACGGGTAGCAATCAGCCCCAGCATTTT
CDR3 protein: CASSQTGSNQPQHF

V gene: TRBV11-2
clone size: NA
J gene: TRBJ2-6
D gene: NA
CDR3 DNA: TGTGCCAGCAGCTTAGATGCTTCTGGGGCCAACGTCCTGACTTTC
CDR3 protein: CASSLDASGANVLTF

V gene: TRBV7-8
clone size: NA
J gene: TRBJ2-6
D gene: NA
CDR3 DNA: TGTGCCAGCAGCTTACAACAAACCTCTGGGGCCAACGTCCTGACTTTC
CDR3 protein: CASSLQQTSGANVLTF